Here is one T cell receptor beta chain with its context. There is no known antigen for this receptor. No base qualities exist here, and no much larger clone lies one base off it. The library was produced with the immunoSEQ multiplex PCR assay. TCRdb took over this immuneACCESS table, retaining in-frame rearrangements with V and J assigned. Such tables are incomplete; in checked studies, under half of the missing clones stem from an unresolved V gene, and the remainder is unexplained. A total of some 120,000 clones appear in this sample, around 90% of them only once. The ten largest make up around 7.9% of the sample. The data are from a study of control samples from healthy donors and cancer patients (dated by TCRdb to about 2020). Sequences LGHDT (CDR1) and YNNKEL (CDR2) are obtained from the germline V gene (reference sequence). The CDR3 contains 14 residues, cysteine and phenylalanine counted. Only the CDR3 portion is preserved as DNA: 42 bases, with reading frame beginning at the first base. V loses 2 bases at its end and J loses 7 bases; junction bases beyond the gene matches: 6.

The chain joins TRBV3-1 (or the pseudogene TRBV3-2) to TRBJ2-5, and 8 junction bases match TRBD2. The source material was blood. The clonotype comes from a man aged 18 to 35 in good health. The DNA is as follows: TGTGCCAGCAGCCAACTACTAGCGGAAGGGACCCAGTACTTC. Translated, this gives CASSQLLAEGTQYF.